This T cell receptor (beta chain) was sequenced in a study of blood T cells in healthy people across ages. Then a second PCR, running roughly 6 to 12 cycles, was carried out with a sample-barcoded 5' primer and a J-beta primer mix. Every sample gave at least 3 million paired-end reads containing CDR3. TCRdb re-called the 5' RACE reads through MiXCR, storing one row per CDR3 protein. The sample lists 2 million or so distinct CDR3 sequences; roughly 49% were seen once. Details on this clonotype: The antigen is not known.

The CDR3 totals 16 residues. Germline V lookup: CDR1 SGHAT, CDR2 FQNNGV. Trimming took off 5 bases at V and 2 bases at J, with 18 bases between the two ends. Study conclusions and caveats: It was held that the diversity estimates obtained from one million T cells were underestimates.

Sequences were obtained from blood. The chain combines TRBV11-2 with TRBJ2-5; D is tentatively TRBD1 or TRBD2 (6 bases each). This TCR was sampled from a woman in her forties in good health. CDR3 nucleotides: TGTGCCAGCAGCCCAGGGTCGAGGGGGGCTCAAGAGACCCAGTACTTC. Encoded protein: CASSPGSRGAQETQYF.